Described below is a single TCR beta chain sequence and its context. What it recognizes is unknown. This entry belongs to a study of T cell clonotyping in hematopoietic cell transplantation. Notes on the study in general: Few recipient clonotypes overlapped donors; over 95% were de novo at given depth. No sorting was done, leaving CD4 and CD8 contributions mixed. After transplant, recipient diversity fell while pathologically expanded clonotypes grew through day 180.

Blood collection times were about day -28 and days 30, 100, 180 posttransplant. The CDR3 has 11 amino acids. Trimming shortened V by 2 bases and J by 13 bases, and 14 bases separated the two germline ends. Germline CDR1 and CDR2: DFQATT and SNEGSKA (reference sequence). Produced via immunoSEQ multiplex PCR; TCRdb's table is partial and in-frame only. The sample contains about 29,000 clones, about 90% of which appear only once. This chain joins TRBV20-1 and TRBJ1-1; tentative D call: TRBD1 (6 bases). This receptor was identified in a female patient between 50 and 60 years old who had an allogeneic stem cell transplant from a related donor, so the T cells may come from the graft donor. Some clones in this sample may be carry-over from other donors' samples. The specimen was PBMCs, collected 100 days after allogeneic stem cell transplant. The CDR3: CSARLQGKGFF. The CDR3 bases are TGCAGTGCTAGATTGCAGGGGAAGGGTTTCTTT.